Below, 28 T cell receptor beta chains from the same sample are listed, as sequenced in a study of early stage breast cancer tumors. The table came from immunoSEQ multiplex PCR; TCRdb's copy has only in-frame clones and leaves some out. Of about 24,000 clones listed, about 70% are singletons. Material for sequencing was breast tumor tissue. The receptor source for this set is a person aged 55 to 69 with breast cancer.

The gene calls are TRBV5-4 and TRBJ2-7; 7 nucleotides match TRBD1. The CDR3 runs to 15 residues. Germline V gene data show CDR1 as SGHNT and CDR2 as YYREEE (reference sequence). The V segment lost 4 bases and the J segment 1 base; nucleotides outside the gene matches: 8. CDR3 sequence: CASSLGTVSSYEQYF. The CDR3 coding sequence is TGTGCCAGCAGCCTCGGGACAGTTAGTTCCTACGAGCAGTACTTC.

The chain uses TRBV9 and TRBJ2-5; 15 nucleotides agree with TRBD2. Germline V gene lookup returns CDR1 SGDLS and CDR2 YYNGEE. Trimming removed 3 bases from V and 4 bases from J; junction bases left unmatched: 4. The CDR3 runs to 16 residues. The CDR3 region has the DNA TGTGCCAGCAGCGCAAGGACTAGCGGGAGGGGAGAGACCCAGTACTTC. This gives the protein CASSARTSGRGETQYF.

This clone was observed a single time. The rearrangement joins TRBV19 to TRBJ1-1; TRBD1 matches at 7 bases. This CDR3 contains 14 residues. V shed 1 base and J 6 bases; nucleotides not matched to a gene: 5. Per germline, CDR1 LNHDA and CDR2 SQIVND (reference sequence). The CDR3 DNA follows: TGTGCCAGTAGTATAGTCCAGGGGGTAGCTGAAGCTTTCTTT. Its translation: CASSIVQGVAEAFF.

V and J are TRBV7-3 and TRBJ2-5; the match to TRBD2 covers 8 bases. The CDR3 sequence is 13 residues long. The germline V gene has CDR1 SGHTA and CDR2 FQGTGA. Losses at the gene ends were 6 bases for V and 7 bases for J; bases not matched to a gene: 7. CDR3 DNA: TGTGCCAGCAGGTCAGCGGGAGAGGGGACCCAGTACTTC. Translation: CASRSAGEGTQYF.

This clone was observed a handful of times. V is TRBV9 and J is TRBJ2-1, with TRBD2 matching 9 bases. J gave up 7 bases and V 0 bases, and 8 bases lay outside the gene matches. There are 16 residues in the CDR3. Germline CDR1 and CDR2: SGDLS and YYNGEE. The CDR3 DNA follows: TGTGCCAGCAGCGTAGCTGGGGCGGGGGGGTTGAATGAGCAGTTCTTC. Translating it yields CASSVAGAGGLNEQFF.

The chain is built from TRBV11-2 and TRBJ2-1; TRBD2 might be the D (6 bases). The CDR3 contains 16 residues. From germline, CDR1 is SGHAT and CDR2 FQNNGV. Trimming shortened V by 1 base and J by 4 bases, and 14 bases separated the two germline ends. Here the CDR3 reads CASSLAKGGRYNEQFF. Written as DNA, the CDR3 is TGTGCCAGCAGCTTAGCGAAGGGAGGACGGTACAATGAGCAGTTCTTC.

This clone came up a few times. This chain connects TRBV11-2 to TRBJ2-3; 12 bases map to TRBD2. Germline values: CDR1 SGHAT, CDR2 FQNNGV. Germline trimming cut 4 bases from V and 3 bases from J; bases unmatched to any gene: 5. The CDR3 runs to 16 residues. The CDR3 bases are TGTGCCAGCAGCTCCCCCCTAGCGGGAGGGACAGATACGCAGTATTTT. Amino acid sequence: CASSSPLAGGTDTQYF.

V is TRBV5-1 and J is TRBJ2-5; no clear D gene. In germline, CDR1 is SGHRS, CDR2 YFSETQ. The CDR3 extends over 14 amino acids. With 0 bases removed from V and 2 bases from J, the gap between germline ends came to 8 bases. For the CDR3, the DNA is TGCGCCAGCAGCTTGGGAGGCGGTCAAGAGACCCAGTACTTC. Amino acid sequence: CASSLGGGQETQYF.

The chain carries TRBV5-1 and TRBJ2-3; D might be TRBD1 (6 bases). The CDR3 extends over 14 amino acids. The V gene lost 1 base and the J gene lost 6 bases, with 12 bases spanning the gap. Germline V gene lookup returns CDR1 SGHRS and CDR2 YFSETQ. As DNA, the CDR3 is TGCGCCAGCAGCTTGACAGGGCTTATCGATACGCAGTATTTT. It specifies CASSLTGLIDTQYF. Full variable domain (outside the CDR3, taken from reference TRBV5-1 and TRBJ2-3): KAGVTQTPRYLIKTRGQQVTLSCSPISGHRSVSWYQQTPGQGLQFLFEYFSETQRNKGNFPGRFSGRQFSNSRSEMNVSTLELGDSALYLCASSLTGLIDTQYFGPGTRLTVL.

The chain couples TRBV6-5 to TRBJ1-5; 8 nucleotides align to TRBD1. The germline V gene encodes CDR1 MNHEY and CDR2 SVGAGI. Losses at the gene ends were 1 base for V and 15 bases for J; bases not matched to a gene: 17. This CDR3 contains 16 residues. DNA for the CDR3: TGTGCCAGCAGTTACTTATTTGGGGGCCGACAGGGGAAGTTGCATTTT. Translated: CASSYLFGGRQGKLHF.

V gene TRBV18 combines with J gene TRBJ2-7; unclear D gene. The V end was cut by 5 bases, the J end by 0 bases, with 5 bases between. Germline lookup yields CDR1 KGHSH and CDR2 LQKENI. The length of the CDR3 is 12 residues. CDR3 DNA: TGTGCCAGCTCAGGTAGCTCCTACGAGCAGTACTTC. This encodes CASSGSSYEQYF.

The genes are TRBV7-3 and TRBJ1-1; TRBD1 might be the D (6 bases). Germline V gene lookup returns CDR1 SGHTA and CDR2 FQGTGA. The germline V and J ends were trimmed by 4 bases and 5 bases, with 11 bases remaining between them. This CDR3 is built from 13 residues. The CDR3: CASSSGEGTEAFF. CDR3 DNA: TGTGCCAGCAGCTCAGGGGAGGGGACTGAAGCTTTCTTT. The full variable domain, with the rest looked up from reference TRBV7-3 and TRBJ1-1, is GAGVSQTPSNKVTEKGKYVELRCDPISGHTALYWYRQSLGQGPEFLIYFQGTGAADDSGLPNDRFFAVRPEGSVSTLKIQRTERGDSAVYLCASSSGEGTEAFFGQGTRLTVV.

This clone was found a few times. The chain couples TRBV6-6 to TRBJ2-3; D remains ambiguous. Germline V gene lookup returns CDR1 MNHNY and CDR2 SVGAGI (reference sequence). Trimming cost V 6 bases and J 0 bases, with 10 bases left between them. This CDR3 comprises 14 residues. CDR3 sequence (DNA): TGTGCCAGCAGGTCAGCGAGTAGCACAGATACGCAGTATTTT. Amino acids: CASRSASSTDTQYF.

The V call is TRBV7-2, the J call TRBJ1-5; D may be TRBD1 (5 bases). Looked up from germline, CDR1 is SGHTA and CDR2 is FQGNSA. Trimming shortened V by 5 bases and J by 4 bases, and 9 bases separated the two germline ends. This CDR3 comprises 13 residues. This chain's CDR3 is CASSGQGNQPQHF. In DNA, the CDR3 is TGTGCCAGCAGCGGACAAGGAAATCAGCCCCAGCATTTT.

In its sample, this clone was seen once. The chain recombines TRBV30 with TRBJ1-4, with a tentative D call TRBD1 (6 bases). With 1 base removed from V and 9 bases from J, the gap between germline ends came to 18 bases. Germline CDR1 is GTSNPN and CDR2 is SVGIG (reference sequence). CDR3 size: 15 residues. For the CDR3, the DNA is TGTGCCTGGAGTGGGACAGCGGTATTTGCCCAAAAACTGTTTTTT. It encodes CAWSGTAVFAQKLFF.

The chain joins TRBV28 to TRBJ2-5; 7 bases map to TRBD1. Germline CDR1 MDHEN, CDR2 SYDVKM. The CDR3 covers 15 residues. Trimming cost V 5 bases and J 5 bases; bases outside gene matches: 11. CDR3 coding DNA: TGTGCCAGCAGTCCCCTGGGCAGGGGGATGGAGACCCAGTACTTC. Protein product: CASSPLGRGMETQYF.

The CDR3 DNA sequence: TGTGCCAGCAGCGCGGTTAACAGCGGGAATTTCTACGAGCAGTACTTC. Residues: CASSAVNSGNFYEQYF. This chain links TRBV7-9 with TRBJ2-7; 7 nucleotides align to TRBD2. V was clipped by 5 bases and J by 3 bases; unmatched bases: 13. The CDR3 has 16 residues. Germline V gene sequence: CDR1 SEHNR, CDR2 FQNEAQ (reference sequence).

This clone was observed a single time. The rearrangement links TRBV7-2 to TRBJ1-2; D perhaps matches TRBD1 (6 bases). Germline values: CDR1 SGHTA, CDR2 FQGNSA. CDR3 length: 16 residues. V was pared by 5 bases and J by 1 base, with 17 bases between. The CDR3, as DNA: TGTGCCAGCAGCCCTCGGGGGGCGGCGGGTAACTATGGCTACACCTTC. It is translated as CASSPRGAAGNYGYTF.

The chain combines TRBV18 with TRBJ2-7, with 12 bases matching TRBD2. The V gene's germline CDR1 is KGHSH and CDR2 LQKENI. The CDR3 covers 15 residues. V shed 1 base, J shed 2 bases, and the junction held 0 bases outside the gene matches. The CDR3 sequence is CASSPRTSGTYEQYF. CDR3 sequence (DNA): TGTGCCAGCTCACCACGGACTAGCGGGACCTACGAGCAGTACTTC.

The chain combines TRBV7-9 with TRBJ2-2; no definite D call. This CDR3 region has 16 residues. The V end was cut by 5 bases, the J end by 10 bases, with 23 bases between. CDR1 SEHNR and CDR2 FQNEAQ come from the germline V gene (reference sequence). CDR3 region: CASSLGAVAYSPELFF. CDR3 nucleotides: TGTGCCAGCAGCCTTGGCGCGGTAGCCTACTCCCCGGAGCTGTTTTTT.

The V gene is TRBV25-1, the J gene TRBJ1-2; no clear D. V lost 9 bases and J 0 bases, leaving 17 bases between the germline ends. CDR1 and CDR2 (germline): MGHDK, SYGVNS. The CDR3 sequence is 15 residues long. The CDR3 DNA sequence: TGTGCCAGGGGTCCCGCGGTTTTAGCTAACTATGGCTACACCTTC. This encodes CARGPAVLANYGYTF.

The V gene is TRBV11-3, the J gene TRBJ1-1, with D possibly being TRBD1 (6 bases). Per germline, CDR1 SGHNT and CDR2 YENEEA. The CDR3 sequence is 12 residues long. Trimming took off 5 bases at V and 7 bases at J, with 11 bases between the two ends. The CDR3 DNA reads TGTGCCAGCAGCACTACAGGGTTTGAAGCTTTCTTT. Amino acid sequence: CASSTTGFEAFF.

The rearrangement joins TRBV4-3 to TRBJ2-1; no firm D call. Germline V lookup: CDR1 LGHNA, CDR2 YSLEER. There are 14 residues in the CDR3. Deletions cut 1 base from V and 3 bases from J, with 7 bases between. CDR3 amino acids: CASSQAQDYNEQFF. In DNA, the CDR3 is TGCGCCAGCAGCCAAGCTCAGGACTACAATGAGCAGTTCTTC.

The chain links TRBV4-2 to TRBJ1-2; D uncertain. Deletions cut 0 bases from V and 8 bases from J, with 10 bases between. The length of the CDR3 is 13 residues. Germline V gives CDR1 LGHNA, CDR2 YNFKEQ. The CDR3, as DNA: TGTGCCAGCAGCCAAGATCTGGGCAGGGGCTACACCTTC. Its translation: CASSQDLGRGYTF.

J is TRBJ2-6 and V is TRBV5-1, with D unresolved. The CDR3 is 16 amino acids. CDR1 is SGHRS and CDR2 is YFSETQ in the germline V gene. The ends were cut back, 5 bases at V and 0 bases at J, with 12 bases in the middle. CDR3 loop: CASSPAESSGANVLTF. DNA for the CDR3: TGCGCCAGCAGTCCCGCCGAGAGCTCTGGGGCCAACGTCCTGACTTTC.

The chain has TRBV14 and TRBJ2-7, with TRBD1 matching 8 bases. The V gene end was trimmed by 4 bases and the J gene end by 0 bases; junction bases not matched to a gene: 5. The germline V gene has CDR1 SGHDN and CDR2 FVKESK. The CDR3 is made up of 15 amino acids. CDR3 residues: CASSPWTGNSYEQYF. The DNA of the CDR3 is TGTGCCAGCAGCCCTTGGACAGGGAACTCCTACGAGCAGTACTTC.

In its sample, this clone is medium-sized (0.01 to 0.1%). V usage is TRBV4-3 and J usage is TRBJ1-2; maybe TRBD1 (5 bases). V was clipped by 1 base and J by 4 bases, with 13 bases between them. Germline lookup yields CDR1 LGHNA and CDR2 YSLEER. CDR3 length: 15 residues. In nucleotides, the CDR3 is TGCGCCAGCAGCCAAGGGGAGGGGAGAGGCTATGGCTACACCTTC. It translates to CASSQGEGRGYGYTF.

At least ten counts were recorded for this clone. The chain combines TRBV9 with TRBJ2-7; 7 nucleotides agree with TRBD2. The germline gives CDR1 SGDLS, CDR2 YYNGEE. The trim removed 4 bases at V and 2 bases at J, leaving 12 bases unmatched. This CDR3 has 16 amino acids. CDR3 DNA sequence: TGTGCCAGCAGCCCTACCGGGACTATTCCCCCCTACGAGCAGTACTTC. Its translation is CASSPTGTIPPYEQYF.